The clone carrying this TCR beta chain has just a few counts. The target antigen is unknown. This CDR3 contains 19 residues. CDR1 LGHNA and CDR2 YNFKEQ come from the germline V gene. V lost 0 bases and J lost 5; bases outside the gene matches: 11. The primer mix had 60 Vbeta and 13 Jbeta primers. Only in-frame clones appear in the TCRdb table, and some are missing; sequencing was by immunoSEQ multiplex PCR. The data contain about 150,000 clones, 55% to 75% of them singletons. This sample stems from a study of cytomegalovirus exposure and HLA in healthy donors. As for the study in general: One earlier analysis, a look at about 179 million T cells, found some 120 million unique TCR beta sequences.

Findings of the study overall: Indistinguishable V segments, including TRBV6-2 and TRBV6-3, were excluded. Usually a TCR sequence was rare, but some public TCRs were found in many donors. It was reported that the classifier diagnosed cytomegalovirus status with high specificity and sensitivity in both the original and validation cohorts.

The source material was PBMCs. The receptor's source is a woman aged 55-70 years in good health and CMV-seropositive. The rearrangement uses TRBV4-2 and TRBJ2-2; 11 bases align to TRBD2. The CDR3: CASSQDPAGTSGNTGELFF. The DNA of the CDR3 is TGTGCCAGCAGCCAAGATCCGGCCGGGACTAGCGGAAATACCGGGGAGCTGTTTTTT.